This passage covers 24 T cell receptor beta chains from one sample sequenced in a study of CD8+CD57+ T cells in acquired aplastic anemia. Those patients picked for sequencing had displayed CD8+CD57+ cell expansion on flow cytometry. Using genomic DNA as the template, TCR beta VDJ and CDR3 profiling was carried out. TCRdb used MiXCR to reprocess the reads, holding one entry per CDR3 protein. Of a few hundred thousand distinct CDR3 sequences listed, roughly 45% are singletons. Sample: sorted CD4+, CD8+, or CD8+CD57+ T cells (not recorded which) from PBMCs. Every receptor here comes from a human donor with aplastic anemia.

This clonotype has at least ten counts. The V gene is TRBV10-3, the J gene TRBJ2-2; tentatively, D is TRBD1 (6 bases). Trimming stripped 8 bases from V and 5 bases from J, with 18 bases between. Germline assignment: CDR1 ENHRY and CDR2 SYGVKD. The CDR3 runs to 15 residues. CDR3 protein: CAIQIKDSSTGELFF. CDR3 DNA sequence: TGTGCCATCCAGATCAAGGACAGTTCTACCGGGGAGCTGTTTTTT.

The sample holds a few counts of this clonotype. J is TRBJ1-6 and V is TRBV30; a weak D match, TRBD1 (6 bases). Trimming stripped 2 bases from V and 5 bases from J, with 16 bases between. Germline V gives CDR1 GTSNPN, CDR2 SVGIG (reference sequence). The CDR3 consists of 16 residues. CDR3 sequence reads: CAWSIKGELHNSPLHF. The DNA of the CDR3 is TGTGCCTGGAGTATTAAGGGGGAGCTACATAATTCACCCCTCCACTTT.

This clonotype occurred many times. The chain has TRBV6-4 and TRBJ2-1; either TRBD1 or TRBD2 may supply D (6 bases each). Germline V gene data show CDR1 as MRHNA and CDR2 as SNTAGT. The CDR3 covers 14 residues. The V end lost 4 bases, the J end lost 7 bases, and 14 bases lay between the germline ends. Here the CDR3 reads CASSVDRGRNEQFF. The CDR3, as DNA: TGTGCCAGCAGTGTGGATAGGGGGAGGAATGAGCAGTTCTTC.

This clonotype has ten or more counts. The V gene is TRBV5-6, the J gene TRBJ2-7, with unresolved D. This CDR3 region has 12 residues. Germline V CDR1 and CDR2: SGHDT, YYEEEE. Trimming left V 0 bases short and J 6 bases short, with 7 bases between. CDR3 amino acids: CASSLAAVEQYF. The CDR3 DNA reads TGTGCCAGCAGCTTGGCCGCGGTCGAGCAGTACTTC.

This clonotype has just one count. The chain combines TRBV7-4 with TRBJ2-3; D possibly uses TRBD1 or TRBD2 (5 bases each). Germline V gene data show CDR1 as SGHVT and CDR2 as SQSDAQ. V was clipped by 5 bases and J by 2 bases, with 20 bases between them. The CDR3 length is 17 residues. CDR3 sequence reads: CASSRTPGPSYTDTQYF. CDR3 nucleotide sequence: TGTGCCAGCAGCAGAACCCCGGGGCCCTCCTACACAGATACGCAGTATTTT.

This clonotype was found many times. The chain is built from TRBV19 and TRBJ1-1, with 8 bases that match TRBD1. CDR1 LNHDA and CDR2 SQIVND come from the germline V gene (reference sequence). The junction had 5 bases not matched to a gene; V was cut back by 3 bases and J by 8 bases. CDR3 length: 13 residues. This CDR3 reads CASSIRDRREAFF. The CDR3 nucleotides are TGTGCCAGTAGTATCCGGGACAGGAGGGAAGCTTTCTTT. Full variable domain (outside the CDR3, taken from reference TRBV19 and TRBJ1-1): DGGITQSPKYLFRKEGQNVTLSCEQNLNHDAMYWYRQDPGQGLRLIYYSQIVNDFQKGDIAEGYSVSREKKESFPLTVTSAQKNPTAFYLCASSIRDRREAFFGQGTRLTVV.

The gene calls are TRBV19 and TRBJ1-2, with TRBD1 matching 9 bases. This CDR3 has 15 residues. The germline gives CDR1 LNHDA, CDR2 SQIVND (reference sequence). V lost 5 bases, J lost 4 bases, and 8 bases stayed unmatched. The CDR3 bases are TGTGCCAGTAGTCCTCGGGACAGGGAGGTCTATGGCTACACCTTC. Translated: CASSPRDREVYGYTF.

This clonotype was counted ten times or more. The chain is built from TRBV9 and TRBJ2-6; 11 nucleotides align to TRBD2. Looked up from germline, CDR1 is SGDLS and CDR2 is YYNGEE. J was trimmed by 0 bases and V by 4 bases; bases with no gene match: 15. The CDR3 covers 21 residues. CDR3 residues: CASSPRVASGGLHSGANVLTF. In DNA form, the CDR3 reads TGTGCCAGCAGCCCCCGGGTGGCTAGCGGGGGGCTGCACTCTGGGGCCAACGTCCTGACTTTC.

This clonotype showed up just a few times. The rearrangement uses TRBV6-2 or TRBV6-3 and TRBJ1-5; unclear D gene. The germline gives CDR1 MNHEY, CDR2 SVGEGT. V was pared by 6 bases and J by 1 base, with 13 bases between. The CDR3 consists of 15 residues. Here the CDR3 DNA reads TGTGCCAGCAGGGCCCCAGATTTCAGCAATCAGCCCCAGCATTTT. Translation: CASRAPDFSNQPQHF.

This clonotype has at least ten counts. J is TRBJ2-2 and V is TRBV24-1; D might be TRBD1 (5 bases). In germline, CDR1 is KGHDR, CDR2 SFDVKD. The CDR3 runs to 14 residues. Trimming removed 9 bases from V and 1 base from J, with 11 bases in between. CDR3 residues: CATSGQGNTGELFF. For the CDR3, the DNA is TGTGCCACCTCTGGGCAGGGGAACACCGGGGAGCTGTTTTTT.

This clonotype showed up just a few times. The gene calls are TRBV12-3 or TRBV12-4 and TRBJ1-2; maybe TRBD1 (5 bases). The V end lost 0 bases, the J end lost 2 bases, and 16 bases lay between the germline ends. CDR3 length: 17 amino acids. The DNA of the CDR3 is TGTGCCAGCAGTTTAGCGCTGCGGCCAGGACAAAACTATGGCTACACCTTC. Amino acid sequence: CASSLALRPGQNYGYTF.

The table lists this clonotype with many counts. The V gene is TRBV6-5, the J gene TRBJ2-3; 7 nucleotides line up with TRBD2. Germline V gives CDR1 MNHEY, CDR2 SVGAGI. This CDR3 has 16 residues. The J segment lost 1 base and the V segment lost 6 bases, leaving 10 bases of the junction unmatched. As DNA, the CDR3 is TGTGCCAGCAGCCGGGGTGGGGGGGGTCGCACAGATACGCAGTATTTT. Amino acid sequence: CASSRGGGGRTDTQYF.

This chain joins TRBV19 and TRBJ1-5; D unclear. The CDR3 spans 14 residues. Trimming stripped 5 bases from V and 3 bases from J, with 11 bases between. Germline CDR1 and CDR2: LNHDA and SQIVND (reference sequence). The CDR3 here is CASSVDTVNQPQHF. CDR3 in DNA: TGTGCCAGTAGTGTCGACACGGTCAATCAGCCCCAGCATTTT.

In this sample, this clonotype turned up many times. J is TRBJ1-3 and V is TRBV12-5; TRBD1 agrees at 8 bases. Germline CDR1 reads LGHNT; CDR2 reads FRNRAP. Unmatched junction bases numbered 4, after V lost 0 bases and J lost 0 bases. The CDR3 is 17 residues long. The CDR3 nucleotides read TGTGCTAGTGGTTTGGTAGGGACAGGCCGCTCTGGAAACACCATATATTTT. Amino acids: CASGLVGTGRSGNTIYF.

Worth noting for this clonotype: An end of the junction differs from the germline gene, which may be a read error. This CDR3 reads CASSLERRGEALF. Written as DNA, the CDR3 is TGTGCCAGCAGTTTAGAGCGACGCGGTGAAGCCCTCTTT. This sequence joins TRBV12-3 or TRBV12-4 and TRBJ1-1; D remains ambiguous. The CDR3 has 13 amino acids.

The chain links TRBV7-9 to TRBJ2-7, with D possibly TRBD2 on 5 matching bases. The V gene lost 5 bases and the J gene lost 3 bases, with 17 bases spanning the gap. CDR3 size: 15 residues. CDR1 is SEHNR, CDR2 FQNEAQ, per germline (reference sequence). Here the CDR3 reads CASSRLTGGGYEQYF. DNA for the CDR3: TGTGCCAGCAGCCGACTGACTGGAGGAGGCTACGAGCAGTACTTC.

V and J are TRBV4-1 and TRBJ2-7, with unresolved D. Trimming left V 4 bases short and J 2 bases short, with 18 bases between. CDR1 is MGHRA and CDR2 is YSYEKL in the germline V gene. The CDR3 contains 16 residues. This CDR3 reads CASSPRTQNLTYEQYF. CDR3 nucleotides: TGCGCCAGCAGCCCCCGGACCCAGAATCTAACCTACGAGCAGTACTTC.

This clonotype was found a few times. The chain employs TRBV27 and TRBJ1-4; D is uncertain. The CDR3 contains 13 residues. In germline, CDR1 is MNHEY, CDR2 SMNVEV (reference sequence). The V end was cut by 7 bases, the J end by 4 bases, with 10 bases between. This chain's CDR3 is CASKTVLNEKLFF. DNA for the CDR3: TGTGCCAGCAAAACGGTTCTTAATGAAAAACTGTTTTTT.

V is TRBV15 and J is TRBJ2-5; perhaps TRBD2 as D (6 bases). The CDR3 runs to 13 residues. In germline, CDR1 is LNHNV, CDR2 YYDKDF (reference sequence). With 5 bases removed from V and 7 bases from J, the gap between germline ends came to 14 bases. The CDR3 spells CATSPSVVGTQYF. CDR3 in DNA: TGTGCCACCAGCCCTAGCGTGGTTGGGACCCAGTACTTC.

CDR3 nucleotides: TGTGCCAGCAGCCCTCTACCGGGACAGACCTACGAGCAGTACTTC. This codes for CASSPLPGQTYEQYF. The chain carries TRBV7-6 and TRBJ2-7; 7 nucleotides match TRBD1. Germline V gene data show CDR1 as SGHVS and CDR2 as FNYEAQ. The CDR3 spans 15 residues. The V and J ends lost 5 bases and 2 bases, in that order; junction bases with no gene match: 9.

In this sample, this clonotype turned up many times. The CDR3 region is CASSLTGLRGGYTF. The DNA for the CDR3 is TGTGCCAGCAGCTTAACAGGGTTACGGGGAGGCTACACCTTC. The J gene is TRBJ1-2, the V gene TRBV5-6; possible D gene TRBD1, 6 bases. Trimming stripped 2 bases from V and 8 bases from J, with 16 bases between. Germline V gene sequence: CDR1 SGHDT, CDR2 YYEEEE. The CDR3 loop spans 14 amino acids.

In its sample, this clonotype was seen a few times. The gene calls are TRBV7-9 and TRBJ1-2; TRBD1 matches at 7 bases. The CDR3 loop spans 16 amino acids. CDR1 is SEHNR, CDR2 FQNEAQ, per germline (reference sequence). V was pared by 5 bases and J by 0 bases, with 9 bases of the junction left unmatched. CDR3 in DNA: TGTGCCAGCAGCCACCCGAGACAGGGCGCTAACTATGGCTACACCTTC. This codes for CASSHPRQGANYGYTF.

Note on this clonotype: The junction departs from germline at one end; a sequencing error may be responsible. This chain joins TRBV7-2 and TRBJ2-3; D gene uncertain. The CDR3 contains 14 residues. The V gene's germline CDR1 is SGHTA and CDR2 FQGNSA. The CDR3 loop reads CASRLDLLRDTQYF. The CDR3 bases are TGTGCCAGCAGATTAGACCTCCTAAGAGATACGCAGTATTTT.

This clonotype has at least ten counts. This sequence joins TRBV6-5 and TRBJ1-6; D is uncertain. CDR3 length: 17 amino acids. Germline loops: CDR1 MNHEY, CDR2 SVGAGI. Deletions cut 0 bases from V and 7 bases from J, with 16 bases between. The CDR3 here is CASSYSPQEGGNSPLHF. CDR3 bases: TGTGCCAGCAGTTACTCCCCCCAGGAGGGAGGGAATTCACCCCTCCACTTT.